These 30 T cell receptor beta chains were sequenced from one sample in a study of blood T cells in healthy people across ages. Sample-barcoded 5' priming and a J-beta primer mix drove a second PCR of 7 to 11 cycles. TCRdb re-called the 5' RACE reads through MiXCR, storing one row per CDR3 protein. The sample consists of 1.5 million to 2 million distinct CDR3 sequences, roughly 32% of them appearing once. Sequenced: blood. The receptors derive from a woman under 40 in good health.

The chain carries TRBV6-1 and TRBJ2-5; no clear D gene. With 6 bases removed from V and 1 base from J, the gap between germline ends came to 12 bases. CDR1 is MNHNS, CDR2 SASEGT, per germline. This CDR3 contains 14 residues. CDR3: CASSTTGLQETQYF. CDR3 bases: TGTGCCAGCAGCACAACGGGCCTCCAAGAGACCCAGTACTTC.

Regarding this clonotype: A much bigger clone sits one base away, suggesting this may be a read error. The rearrangement links TRBV29-1 to TRBJ2-3; D not resolved. There are 11 residues in the CDR3. Germline-derived CDR1 and CDR2 are SQVTM and ANQGSEA. The CDR3 spells CSAEDLNTQYF. CDR3 nucleotides: TGCAGCGCTGAAGATTTGAATACGCAGTATTTT.

This clonotype was counted a single time. The gene calls are TRBV11-3 and TRBJ2-1; 8 bases fit TRBD2. Germline CDR1 reads SGHNT; CDR2 reads YENEEA. The CDR3 sequence is 16 residues long. Trimming removed 1 base from V and 5 bases from J; junction bases left unmatched: 7. The CDR3 nucleotides are TGTGCCAGCAGCTTAGGGGGAGCGGGAGACCACAATGAGCAGTTCTTC. Amino acids: CASSLGGAGDHNEQFF.

V and J are TRBV28 and TRBJ1-2, with 8 bases lining up with TRBD1. Trimming took 5 bases from V and 8 from J; bases not matched to a gene: 7. CDR1 and CDR2 (germline): MDHEN, SYDVKM. The CDR3 consists of 13 residues. CDR3 DNA: TGTGCCAGCAGTGCTGACAGGGGTGACGGCTACACCTTC. Amino acid sequence: CASSADRGDGYTF.

This clonotype has more than one count but fewer than ten. In nucleotides, the CDR3 is TGCAGTGCTATCCTCCTCCCCTGGACTAGCGGAGAGAGCACAGATACGCAGTATTTT. It translates to CSAILLPWTSGESTDTQYF. The chain is built from TRBV20-1 and TRBJ2-3; 10 bases are a match to TRBD2. The CDR3 sequence is 19 residues long. V was pared by 4 bases and J by 0 bases, with 16 bases of the junction left unmatched. In germline, CDR1 is DFQATT, CDR2 SNEGSKA (reference sequence).

The V and J genes are TRBV19 and TRBJ2-7; possibly TRBD1 for D (6 bases). The J call could be wrong; TRBJ2-5 is a better fit for the DNA end. CDR1 and CDR2 from the germline V gene are LNHDA and SQIVND (reference sequence). This CDR3 is 13 amino acids long. In DNA form, the CDR3 reads TGTGCCAGTAGGCAGGGGCTGCGGGAGACCCAGTACTTC. Its protein is CASRQGLRETQYF.

J is TRBJ2-5 and V is TRBV28, with no clear D. V was shortened by 5 bases and J by 5 bases, with 18 bases between the two germline ends. Germline CDR1 reads MDHEN; CDR2 reads SYDVKM. The CDR3 has 15 amino acids. The CDR3 region has the DNA TGTGCCAGCAGTGCCTGGGTCTTAGAGGCGGAGACCCAGTACTTC. Amino acid sequence: CASSAWVLEAETQYF.

The gene calls are TRBV12-3 or TRBV12-4 and TRBJ1-1; D possibly corresponds to TRBD1 (5 bases). Trimming removed 0 bases at V and 8 bases at J, with 16 bases between. This CDR3 comprises 15 residues. This CDR3 is CASSLAFREKPEAFF. Here the CDR3 DNA reads TGTGCCAGCAGTTTAGCGTTCAGGGAGAAGCCCGAAGCTTTCTTT.

In DNA form, the CDR3 reads TGTGCCAGCTCACAAAGAAGACAGGGAGACATTCAGTACTTC. Translating gives CASSQRRQGDIQYF. This rearrangement joins TRBV18 to TRBJ2-4; TRBD1 matches 7 bases. The CDR3 consists of 14 residues. The V and J ends lost 4 bases and 8 bases, in that order; junction bases with no gene match: 8. Germline V gene data show CDR1 as KGHSH and CDR2 as LQKENI.

This rearrangement joins TRBV15 to TRBJ2-2, with TRBD2 matching 11 bases. The CDR3 spans 17 residues. V dropped 2 bases and J dropped 4; count of bases not matched to a gene: 6. Germline CDR1 reads LNHNV; CDR2 reads YYDKDF (reference sequence). Written as DNA, the CDR3 is TGTGCCACCAGCAGATCTAGCGGGGGGTTAGTCACCGGGGAGCTGTTTTTT. Translating gives CATSRSSGGLVTGELFF. The complete variable domain, with remaining parts taken from reference TRBV15 and TRBJ2-2, reads DAMVIQNPRYQVTQFGKPVTLSCSQTLNHNVMYWYQQKSSQAPKLLFHYYDKDFNNEADTPDNFQSRRPNTSFCFLDIRSPGLGDTAMYLCATSRSSGGLVTGELFFGEGSRLTVL.

This clonotype was observed a few times. The V call is TRBV12-3 or TRBV12-4, the J call TRBJ2-7; TRBD2 matches at 7 bases. V shed 7 bases, J shed 3 bases, and the junction held 12 bases outside the gene matches. This CDR3 region has 15 residues. For the CDR3, the DNA is TGTGCCAGCACCCAAGCGAGCGGGATAGGCTACGAGCAGTACTTC. It specifies CASTQASGIGYEQYF.

V is TRBV5-1 and J is TRBJ1-1; 10 bases match TRBD1. The CDR3 runs to 15 residues. CDR1 and CDR2 (germline): SGHRS, YFSETQ. J was trimmed by 1 base and V by 2 bases; bases with no gene match: 2. CDR3 region: CASSFRTGGNTEAFF. CDR3 bases: TGCGCCAGCAGCTTCAGGACAGGGGGGAACACTGAAGCTTTCTTT.

This clonotype was detected only a few times. The chain uses TRBV10-3 and TRBJ1-1, with 9 bases aligning to TRBD1. V gave up 5 bases and J gave up 1 base; unmatched junction bases: 5. This CDR3 contains 15 residues. Germline V lookup: CDR1 ENHRY, CDR2 SYGVKD. The CDR3 sequence: CAISRDREGNTEAFF. In nucleotides, the CDR3 is TGTGCCATCAGTAGGGACAGGGAAGGGAACACTGAAGCTTTCTTT.

The chain carries TRBV13 and TRBJ2-5, with a possible D match to TRBD1 (6 bases). The germline CDR1 and CDR2 sequences are PRHDT and FYEKMQ (reference sequence). The V gene lost 4 bases and the J gene lost 0 bases, with 21 bases spanning the gap. This CDR3 is 18 amino acids long. The CDR3 here is CASSSSSQGSVDQETQYF. The CDR3 bases are TGTGCCAGCAGCTCCTCATCACAGGGTAGTGTCGACCAAGAGACCCAGTACTTC.

This clonotype showed up many times. The chain employs TRBV20-1 and TRBJ2-7, with D perhaps TRBD1 (6 bases). Germline CDR1 is DFQATT and CDR2 is SNEGSKA (reference sequence). This CDR3 comprises 13 residues. The DNA for the CDR3 is TGCAGAAGACCAGGGGTGAGCTCCTACGAGCAGTACTTC. Residues: CRRPGVSSYEQYF.

In this sample, this clonotype turned up a few times. A junction end diverges from the germline sequence, so it may reflect a read error. The CDR3 nucleotides are TGCAGTGCTAGAGGCGTGAAAGAAGAGATCCAGTACTTC. Encoded protein: CSARGVKEEIQYF. The V and J genes are TRBV20-1 and TRBJ2-5; unclear D gene. The CDR3 totals 13 residues. CDR1 is DFQATT, CDR2 SNEGSKA, per germline (reference sequence).

This clonotype was recorded a few times. V is TRBV2 and J is TRBJ2-1; 7 nucleotides match TRBD1. In germline, CDR1 is SNHLY, CDR2 FYNNEI. V dropped 1 base and J dropped 9; count of bases not matched to a gene: 9. The CDR3 sequence is 15 residues long. The CDR3 DNA follows: TGTGCCAGCAGTGAAGGAAGGGGGCAGTTTAGTGAGCAGTTCTTC. Protein: CASSEGRGQFSEQFF.

This clonotype was seen a handful of times. The V and J genes are TRBV20-1 and TRBJ1-6; tentatively, D is TRBD1 (5 bases). The CDR3 extends over 15 amino acids. Germline V gives CDR1 DFQATT, CDR2 SNEGSKA (reference sequence). Trimming took 5 bases from V and 2 from J, leaving 13 bases between them. CDR3 amino acids: CSASRAFTYNSPLHF. The CDR3 bases are TGCAGTGCTTCCAGGGCTTTCACCTATAATTCACCCCTCCACTTT.

This clonotype has more than one count but fewer than ten. The chain employs TRBV6-5 and TRBJ2-1; D unclear. The CDR3 has 17 residues. Per the germline V gene, CDR1 is MNHEY and CDR2 is SVGAGI. Trimming pared 0 bases from V and 0 bases from J, leaving 12 bases between. The CDR3: CASSYSEGMSSYNEQFF. The CDR3 DNA reads as TGTGCCAGCAGTTACTCGGAAGGGATGAGCTCCTACAATGAGCAGTTCTTC.

The chain couples TRBV7-9 to TRBJ1-4; the D gene is possibly TRBD1 (6 bases). Trimming cost V 7 bases and J 5 bases, with 14 bases left between them. Germline loops: CDR1 SEHNR, CDR2 FQNEAQ (reference sequence). The CDR3 sequence is 14 residues long. The CDR3 is CASIKQGFNEKLFF. In nucleotides, the CDR3 is TGTGCCAGCATCAAGCAGGGGTTCAATGAAAAACTGTTTTTT.

To note about this clonotype: One end of the junction fails to match germline, which may point to a read error. The rearrangement uses TRBV10-3 and TRBJ1-4, with D tentatively TRBD1 (5 bases). Germline V gene lookup returns CDR1 ENHRY and CDR2 SYGVKD. The CDR3 has 13 amino acids. CDR3 sequence (DNA): TGTGCCATCCAGCGGGACCCCAATGAAAACCTGTTTTTT. This sequence encodes CAIQRDPNENLFF.

This clonotype was observed once. An end of the junction does not agree with germline; a read error may underlie this. The chain joins TRBV4-1 to TRBJ2-1; 12 bases fit TRBD1. This CDR3 comprises 17 residues. Germline V CDR1 and CDR2: MGHRA, YSYEKL. CDR3 loop: CASSQGGTGGSDNEQFF. The CDR3 DNA reads as TGCGCCAGCAGCCAAGGTGGGACAGGGGGCTCCGACAATGAGCAGTTCTTC.

This rearrangement joins TRBV5-4 to TRBJ2-3; 9 bases are shared with TRBD1. Germline loops: CDR1 SGHNT, CDR2 YYREEE (reference sequence). Trimming took 3 bases from V and 5 from J; bases not matched to a gene: 10. The CDR3 sequence is 16 residues long. The CDR3: CASSWAGDRVVDTQYF. CDR3 DNA: TGTGCCAGCAGCTGGGCCGGGGACAGGGTCGTAGATACGCAGTATTTT.

This clonotype was recorded a few times. This rearrangement joins TRBV24-1 to TRBJ2-3, with 8 bases that match TRBD2. Germline trimming cut 7 bases from V and 4 bases from J; bases unmatched to any gene: 9. Germline CDR1 reads KGHDR; CDR2 reads SFDVKD. This CDR3 region has 15 residues. Here the CDR3 reads CATRGSAGGSDTQYF. In nucleotides, the CDR3 is TGTGCCACCAGGGGTTCCGCGGGAGGATCAGATACGCAGTATTTT.

Notes on this clonotype: It may be a read error: a sequence one base away is much more abundant. J is TRBJ2-7 and V is TRBV4-1; TRBD1 agrees at 10 bases. In germline, CDR1 is MGHRA, CDR2 YSYEKL. The CDR3 is 15 residues long. V lost 4 bases and J lost 6; bases outside the gene matches: 9. The CDR3 sequence: CASSRTTGGVTEQYF. In nucleotides, the CDR3 is TGCGCCAGCAGCCGGACGACAGGGGGCGTGACCGAGCAGTACTTC.

The genes are TRBV9 and TRBJ1-6, with D hard to call. Trimming took 3 bases from V and 7 from J, leaving 8 bases between them. The CDR3 is made up of 13 amino acids. In germline, CDR1 is SGDLS, CDR2 YYNGEE. The CDR3 DNA reads TGTGCCAGCAGCGCCCGCTCAAATTCACCCCTCCACTTT. This encodes CASSARSNSPLHF.

This clonotype was observed a handful of times. The rearrangement uses TRBV5-1 and TRBJ1-6; D is unclear. This CDR3 comprises 13 residues. V shed 4 bases and J shed 8 bases, with 10 bases lying between them. The germline CDR1 and CDR2 sequences are SGHRS and YFSETQ. The CDR3 spells CASSRREDSPLHF. DNA of the CDR3: TGCGCCAGCAGCCGCCGGGAGGATTCACCCCTCCACTTT.

The rearrangement links TRBV12-3 or TRBV12-4 to TRBJ1-1, with D possibly being TRBD1 (6 bases). This CDR3 spans 14 amino acids. Deletions cut 5 bases from V and 1 base from J, with 11 bases between. Here the CDR3 DNA reads TGTGCCAGCAGTCTGGGACACTGGAACACTGAAGCTTTCTTT. Its translation is CASSLGHWNTEAFF.

This clonotype has more than one count but fewer than ten. The gene calls are TRBV27 and TRBJ2-7; possible D gene TRBD2, 5 bases. Deletions cut 0 bases from V and 2 bases from J, with 17 bases between. CDR3 length: 17 amino acids. The germline V gene encodes CDR1 MNHEY and CDR2 SMNVEV (reference sequence). The CDR3 DNA reads as TGTGCCAGCAGTTTATCCACCCCCAGCGGAGGAACCTACGAGCAGTACTTC. Protein sequence: CASSLSTPSGGTYEQYF.

The chain uses TRBV27 and TRBJ2-7; 7 bases align to TRBD2. The CDR3 runs 14 residues. Per germline, CDR1 MNHEY and CDR2 SMNVEV (reference sequence). V gave up 3 bases and J gave up 4 bases; unmatched junction bases: 6. CDR3 sequence (DNA): TGTGCCAGCAGTTTTTCTGCGGGAGTTTACGAGCAGTACTTC. Its translation is CASSFSAGVYEQYF.